This TCR beta chain was sequenced for a study of blood T cell repertoires in COVID-19. The overall study: The United States, Italy and Spain supplied acute and convalescent COVID-19 samples.

V was pared by 7 bases and J by 2 bases, with 15 bases between. The CDR3 is made up of 15 amino acids. Looked up from germline, CDR1 is SNHLY and CDR2 is FYNNEI. Sequenced by immunoSEQ multiplex PCR; TCRdb stores in-frame clones only, minus some. Of 250,000 to 300,000 clones listed, about 80% are singletons. Sequenced input: PBMCs or T cells enriched from blood (not recorded which). The receptor was isolated from a man younger than 45 with acute COVID-19. The J gene is TRBJ2-1, the V gene TRBV2, with D perhaps matching TRBD2 (6 bases). The CDR3: CASTEGWGAYNEQFF. DNA of the CDR3: TGTGCCAGCACCGAAGGGTGGGGGGCCTACAATGAGCAGTTCTTC.